The rows below give T cell receptor beta chains drawn from one sample of a study of blood T cell repertoires in COVID-19. Assay used: immunoSEQ multiplex PCR; TCRdb lists only in-frame clones, some missing. The repertoire includes under 80,000 clones, 65% to 80% of them detected once, and about 32% sits in the top ten. The sample consisted of peripheral blood. These receptors were collected from a human donor in a cohort sampled during active COVID-19. The CDR3 runs from the conserved cysteine through the conserved F or W. D genes are given only for firm matches. Clone size is stated in some rows and not others, as once, few, many or a class when expanded.

V	D	size	J	DNA	CDR3
TRBV9	.	.	TRBJ2-3	TGTGCCAGCAGCGTAGCCCCTGGCACAGATACGCAGTATTTT	CASSVAPGTDTQYF
TRBV28	TRBD2	.	TRBJ2-1	TGTGCCAGCAGCACTAGCGGGTTCAATGAGCAGTTCTTC	CASSTSGFNEQFF
TRBV5-4	TRBD2	.	TRBJ2-5	TGTGCCAGCAGCTTGGCCGTGAGGACTAGCTTAGGCACAGAGACCCAGTACTTC	CASSLAVRTSLGTETQYF
TRBV11-3	.	few	TRBJ1-6	TGTGCCAGCAGCTTAGCGAGACAGTGGAATTCACCCCTCCACTTT	CASSLARQWNSPLHF
TRBV19	TRBD1	.	TRBJ2-7	TGTGCCAGTAGTTGGTCGGGACAGCAAAACGAGCAGTACTTC	CASSWSGQQNEQYF
TRBV27	.	many	TRBJ2-1	TGTGCCAGCAGTCGCTCCCCTCGGACTACTATCAATGAGCAGTTCTTC	CASSRSPRTTINEQFF
TRBV7-2	TRBD2	.	TRBJ2-2	TGTGCCAGCAGCTTAGTCCCAGCGGGGGTGAACACCGGGGAGCTGTTTTTT	CASSLVPAGVNTGELFF
TRBV28	TRBD1	few	TRBJ2-3	TGTGCCAGCAGTTTGTTCCCGGGACAGCTAGGCACAGATACGCAGTATTTT	CASSLFPGQLGTDTQYF
TRBV11-2	TRBD2	.	TRBJ2-1	TGTGCCAGCAGCTTCTGGCGCGCAGTGGGAGGGCCCGGAAATGAGCAGTTCTTC	CASSFWRAVGGPGNEQFF
TRBV5-8	TRBD2	few	TRBJ2-3	TGTGCCAGCAGCTTGACTAGCGGGTGGATAGATACGCAGTATTTT	CASSLTSGWIDTQYF
TRBV20-1	TRBD1	.	TRBJ2-5	TGCAGTGCCACAGGGGTGGAGACCCAGTACTTC	CSATGVETQYF
TRBV4-1	.	few	TRBJ1-5	TGCGCCAGCAGCCGCGGCGGGGGGCGAACGGGTCAGCCCCAGCATTTT	CASSRGGGRTGQPQHF
TRBV15	.	.	TRBJ2-1	TGTGCCACCAGCAGTCCCGACACGAGCTCCTACAATGAGCAGTTCTTC	CATSSPDTSSYNEQFF
TRBV10-1	TRBD2	.	TRBJ2-3	TGCGCCAGCAGTGAATCTAAGGCTAGCGGGACCACAGATACGCAGTATTTT	CASSESKASGTTDTQYF
TRBV7-9	.	.	TRBJ2-1	TGTGCCAGCAACGGAGGTAATGAGCAGTTCTTC	CASNGGNEQFF
TRBV6-1	TRBD1	.	TRBJ2-3	TGTGCCAGCAGTGAAATGACAGGGGTCACAGATACGCAGTATTTT	CASSEMTGVTDTQYF
TRBV27	TRBD2	once	TRBJ2-1	TGTGCCAGCAGTTTACGGACTAGCGGGACCTTTTCCTCTCTTGGACACCATGAGCAGTTCTTC	CASSLRTSGTFSSLGHHEQFF
TRBV5-1	TRBD2	.	TRBJ2-5	TGCGCCAGCAGGGATGCTAGCGGTCAAGAGACCCAGTACTTC	CASRDASGQETQYF
TRBV30	TRBD2	.	TRBJ2-7	TGTGCCTGGCGGGAGATGGCGGGAGTGCACGAGCAGTACTTC	CAWREMAGVHEQYF
TRBV25-1	TRBD1	.	TRBJ1-2	TGTGCCAGCACCACAAGCGGACAGGGCTATGGCTACACCTTC	CASTTSGQGYGYTF
TRBV29-1	.	once	TRBJ1-3	TGCAGCGTTGAACAGAACTCTGGAAACACCATATATTTT	CSVEQNSGNTIYF
TRBV9	TRBD2	.	TRBJ2-1	TGTGCCAGTAACTCGGGACTAGTTTTCGATGAGCAGTTCTTC	CASNSGLVFDEQFF
TRBV19	TRBD2	.	TRBJ2-1	TGTGCCAGTAGGCCCTCTAGCGGGAGGAGGAGTGAGCAGTTCTTC	CASRPSSGRRSEQFF
TRBV30	TRBD1	.	TRBJ2-1	TGTGCCTGGGACAGGGGCCAGTCCTACAATGAGCAGTTCTTC	CAWDRGQSYNEQFF
TRBV18	.	.	TRBJ1-1	TGTGCCAGCTCACCAAAAGGTCAGGGAGCTTTCTTT	CASSPKGQGAFF
TRBV11-3	TRBD2	.	TRBJ2-3	TGTGCCAGCGGCCTAGCGGGGTCCACAGATACGCAGTATTTT	CASGLAGSTDTQYF
TRBV15	TRBD1	.	TRBJ1-1	TGTGCCACCAGCAGGGACAGGTTCGGCACTGAAGCTTTCTTT	CATSRDRFGTEAFF
TRBV7-9	TRBD1	once	TRBJ2-1	TGTGCCAGCAGCTTAGGTGGACAGGGGTACAATGAGCAGTTCTTC	CASSLGGQGYNEQFF
TRBV28	.	.	TRBJ1-5	TGTGCCAGCAGTCCGCTCGGGGGTGGGGGCAATCAGCCCCAGCATTTT	CASSPLGGGGNQPQHF
TRBV6-5	.	.	TRBJ2-3	TGTGCCAGCAAGCCCGACTTCTTTCGGGTGGATACGCAGTATTTT	CASKPDFFRVDTQYF
TRBV28	.	.	TRBJ2-6	TGTGCCAGCAGGGGGCCCTCTGGGGCCAACGTCCTGACTTTC	CASRGPSGANVLTF
TRBV30	TRBD1	.	TRBJ1-3	TGTGCCTGGGACGGGACAGGGGGCCGAAACACCATATATTTT	CAWDGTGGRNTIYF
TRBV6-1	TRBD1	.	TRBJ1-5	TGTGCCAGCAGTGAAAACAGGGGTAGCAATCAGCCCCAGCATTTT	CASSENRGSNQPQHF
TRBV4-1	TRBD1	.	TRBJ2-2	TGCGCCAGCAGGGCGGACAGGGGGGGTACCGGGGAGCTGTTTTTT	CASRADRGGTGELFF
TRBV6-1	TRBD1	.	TRBJ1-2	TGTGCCAGCAGTGATCGACAGGGGGCTGTTTATGGCTACACCTTC	CASSDRQGAVYGYTF
TRBV7-3	.	once	TRBJ2-3	TGTGCCAGCAGCCGAGGGACAGATACGCAGTATTTT	CASSRGTDTQYF
TRBV6-6	.	.	TRBJ1-1	TGTGCCAGCAGGAACGGGCAGGGTCGAGACACTGAAGCTTTCTTT	CASRNGQGRDTEAFF
TRBV5-1	.	once	TRBJ1-2	TGCGCCAGCACGCAAGCGGGTAACTATGGCTACACCTTC	CASTQAGNYGYTF
TRBV28	TRBD2	.	TRBJ2-7	TGTGCCAGCAGTTCAAGCGGGAGGAACGAGCAGTACTTC	CASSSSGRNEQYF
TRBV6-2/TRBV6-3	.	.	TRBJ1-5	TGTGCCAGCAGTGGGGGGACCTCACTTCCTTATCAGCCCCAGCATTTT	CASSGGTSLPYQPQHF
TRBV18	TRBD2	.	TRBJ2-7	TGTGCCAGCTCGGAACTAGCGGGGTCTAACTCCTACGAGCAGTACTTC	CASSELAGSNSYEQYF